What follows are 30 T cell receptor beta chains derived from one specimen sequenced in a study of T cells in Graves' hyperthyroidism and ophthalmopathy. Amplification of TCR beta CDR3 regions used RNA as the template. TCR CDR3 regions were first amplified by RT-PCR with HTBI primers. TCRdb re-called the multiplex PCR reads with MiXCR, one entry per CDR3 protein. This sample has about 690,000 distinct CDR3 sequences, with 17% found just once. Sequencing was performed on blood. The receptors come from a man aged 50-60 years with Graves' hyperthyroidism.

This clonotype has ten or more counts. For the CDR3, the DNA is TGTGCCAGCAGCTTAGGAGATAGCGCCTTTGCCACAGATACGCAGTATTTT. Translated: CASSLGDSAFATDTQYF. The rearrangement uses TRBV11-2 and TRBJ2-3, with D perhaps TRBD2 (5 bases). V was clipped by 1 base and J by 2 bases, with 16 bases between them. Germline-derived CDR1 and CDR2 are SGHAT and FQNNGV. The CDR3 is made up of 17 amino acids.

This clonotype was detected only a few times. The gene calls are TRBV10-3 and TRBJ2-3; 12 bases map to TRBD2. V lost 5 bases and J lost 3; bases outside the gene matches: 6. The germline V gene encodes CDR1 ENHRY and CDR2 SYGVKD. The CDR3 contains 16 residues. CDR3 nucleotide sequence: TGTGCCATCAGTAGAGGGACTAGCGGGCCAACAGATACGCAGTATTTT. Protein: CAISRGTSGPTDTQYF.

There are many counts of this clonotype. The chain recombines TRBV7-9 with TRBJ2-6; D remains ambiguous. Trimming took 0 bases from V and 0 from J, leaving 12 bases between them. The CDR3 is made up of 18 amino acids. CDR1 is SEHNR and CDR2 is FQNEAQ in the germline V gene (reference sequence). The CDR3 here is CASSLAATKSSGANVLTF. The CDR3 DNA sequence: TGTGCCAGCAGCTTAGCGGCGACGAAGAGCTCTGGGGCCAACGTCCTGACTTTC.

This chain connects TRBV5-8 to TRBJ2-7; D is undetermined. The CDR3 consists of 15 residues. The germline V gene has CDR1 SGHTS and CDR2 YDEGEE. Trimming took 8 bases from V and 2 from J, leaving 20 bases between them. Written as DNA, the CDR3 is TGTGCCAGTCCTCCCCTGTTGGCGGCAGCCTACGAGCAGTACTTC. As protein: CASPPLLAAAYEQYF.

V and J are TRBV30 and TRBJ2-3; 9 nucleotides align to TRBD2. The CDR3 totals 14 residues. After removal of 4 bases from V and 3 bases from J, the junction contained 5 bases not matched to a gene. The V gene's germline CDR1 is GTSNPN and CDR2 SVGIG (reference sequence). In DNA form, the CDR3 reads TGTGCCTGGACTAGCGGGATGGTAACAGATACGCAGTATTTT. Translated: CAWTSGMVTDTQYF. The full variable domain, with the rest looked up from reference TRBV30 and TRBJ2-3, is SQTIHQWPATLVQPVGSPLSLECTVEGTSNPNLYWYRQAAGRGLQLLFYSVGIGQISSEVPQNLSASRPQDRQFILSSKKLLLSDSGFYLCAWTSGMVTDTQYFGPGTRLTVL.

This clonotype was seen ten or more times. As DNA, the CDR3 is TGTGCCACCAGTGATACTAGACAGGGGGATCTTTATTATGAGCAGTTCTTC. This codes for CATSDTRQGDLYYEQFF. The V gene is TRBV24-1, the J gene TRBJ2-1; 9 positions agree with TRBD1. The germline V gene has CDR1 KGHDR and CDR2 SFDVKD. V gave up 3 bases and J gave up 8 bases; unmatched junction bases: 13. The CDR3 sequence is 17 residues long.

There are many counts of this clonotype. CDR3 nucleotides: TGTGCCAGCAGTGAGTTTAGGCGGGGGTTAGCCAAAAACATTCAGTACTTC. Translation: CASSEFRRGLAKNIQYF. The chain uses TRBV6-1 and TRBJ2-4; TRBD2 matches at 7 bases. The germline gives CDR1 MNHNS, CDR2 SASEGT. V lost 3 bases to trimming and J lost 0 bases; unmatched junction nucleotides: 8. This CDR3 is built from 17 residues.

A remark on this clonotype: A much larger clone lies a single base off, so this may be a read error. The chain recombines TRBV27 with TRBJ2-5; 7 positions match TRBD2. The CDR3 is 15 residues long. The germline gives CDR1 MNHEY, CDR2 SMNVEV (reference sequence). The CDR3 loop reads CASSLLSGAKETQCF. For the CDR3, the DNA is TGTGCCAGCAGTTTACTAAGCGGGGCAAAAGAGACCCAGTGCTTC.

This rearrangement joins TRBV7-2 to TRBJ2-1; 7 nucleotides align to TRBD1. Losses at the gene ends were 6 bases for V and 3 bases for J; bases not matched to a gene: 8. From germline, CDR1 is SGHTA and CDR2 FQGNSA. The CDR3 runs to 15 residues. CDR3 nucleotide sequence: TGTGCCAGCAGTGAATCGACAGGGTTCTACAATGAGCAGTTCTTC. This gives the protein CASSESTGFYNEQFF.

This clonotype was seen repeatedly, ten times or more. The CDR3 sequence is CASSLGGRDEQFF. As DNA, the CDR3 is TGCGCCAGCAGCTTAGGGGGGAGGGATGAGCAGTTCTTC. The chain joins TRBV5-1 to TRBJ2-1; TRBD2 might be the D (7 bases). Trimming removed 2 bases from V and 8 bases from J, with 11 bases in between. The CDR3 consists of 13 residues. CDR1 is SGHRS, CDR2 YFSETQ, per germline.

This clonotype was seen ten or more times. This chain links TRBV6-2 or TRBV6-3 with TRBJ2-1, with TRBD2 matching 13 bases. Germline CDR1 and CDR2: MNHEY and SVGEGT. Trimming removed 4 bases from V and 10 bases from J; junction bases left unmatched: 7. The CDR3 loop spans 15 amino acids. Here the CDR3 reads CASSSGTSGTLEQFF. CDR3 sequence (DNA): TGTGCCAGCAGTTCGGGGACTAGCGGGACCCTAGAGCAGTTCTTC.

This clonotype was detected only a few times. The V gene is TRBV4-1, the J gene TRBJ1-2; tentative D call: TRBD1 (6 bases). V dropped 4 bases and J dropped 3 bases, with 15 bases sitting between them. This CDR3 is 15 amino acids long. Germline values: CDR1 MGHRA, CDR2 YSYEKL. The DNA for the CDR3 is TGCGCCAGCAGCCCAACCGGACAGTACCACTATGGCTACACCTTC. Amino acids: CASSPTGQYHYGYTF.

This clonotype has ten or more counts. CDR3 in DNA: TGTGCCAGCAGCCAAGGATCATTCGGAAAACTGTTTTTT. Translated, it gives CASSQGSFGKLFF. The V call is TRBV3-1, the J call TRBJ1-4; D not certain. The CDR3 spans 13 residues. Between the trimmed V and J ends, which lost 1 base and 10 bases, there was a span of 10 bases. Looked up from germline, CDR1 is LGHDT and CDR2 is YNNKEL (reference sequence).

This clonotype occurred many times. The gene calls are TRBV2 and TRBJ1-5; unclear D gene. Germline CDR1 is SNHLY and CDR2 is FYNNEI. The CDR3 is 11 amino acids. V lost 7 bases to trimming and J lost 4 bases, with 5 bases between them. The CDR3 coding sequence is TGTGCCAGCACGGCAAATCAGCCCCAGCATTTT. It codes for CASTANQPQHF.

The chain links TRBV20-1 to TRBJ1-5; D is possibly TRBD1 (6 bases). Germline lookup yields CDR1 DFQATT and CDR2 SNEGSKA (reference sequence). The CDR3 extends over 15 amino acids. V was clipped by 0 bases and J by 3 bases, with 12 bases between them. DNA for the CDR3: TGCAGTGCTAGAGATCTAGGGGACATCAATCAGCCCCAGCATTTT. It yields the protein CSARDLGDINQPQHF.

The rearrangement links TRBV5-1 to TRBJ2-1; tentatively, D is TRBD2 (6 bases). Deletions cut 4 bases from V and 4 bases from J, with 12 bases between. The germline V gene has CDR1 SGHRS and CDR2 YFSETQ. CDR3 length: 14 amino acids. CDR3 protein: CASSGAAGYNEQFF. Written as DNA, the CDR3 is TGCGCCAGCAGCGGTGCTGCGGGGTACAATGAGCAGTTCTTC.

This clonotype was recorded many times. The CDR3 DNA reads as TGTGCCAGCAGTGAAAGAGCGGGAAACTACGAGCAGTACTTC. This sequence encodes CASSERAGNYEQYF. The V and J genes are TRBV6-1 and TRBJ2-7; 7 bases are shared with TRBD2. CDR3 length: 14 amino acids. Trimming removed 2 bases from V and 3 bases from J; junction bases left unmatched: 4. CDR1 and CDR2 from the germline V gene are MNHNS and SASEGT.

This clonotype was observed at least ten times. The chain employs TRBV12-3 or TRBV12-4 and TRBJ2-1; 9 bases map to TRBD1. The CDR3 is 14 amino acids. V lost 6 bases, J lost 4 bases, and 4 bases stayed unmatched. CDR3: CASRMGQGYNEQFF. CDR3 sequence (DNA): TGTGCCAGCAGAATGGGACAGGGATACAATGAGCAGTTCTTC.

The gene calls are TRBV5-1 and TRBJ2-7, with TRBD2 matching 13 bases. The CDR3 spans 17 residues. The germline CDR1 and CDR2 sequences are SGHRS and YFSETQ. V gave up 0 bases and J gave up 4 bases; unmatched junction bases: 7. This CDR3 is CASSLGLAGGVRYEQYF. The CDR3 nucleotides are TGCGCCAGCAGCTTGGGACTAGCGGGAGGTGTCCGGTACGAGCAGTACTTC. Looking up the rest from reference TRBV5-1 and TRBJ2-7 gives the full variable domain: KAGVTQTPRYLIKTRGQQVTLSCSPISGHRSVSWYQQTPGQGLQFLFEYFSETQRNKGNFPGRFSGRQFSNSRSEMNVSTLELGDSALYLCASSLGLAGGVRYEQYFGPGTRLTVT.

This clonotype appeared a few times. The rearrangement joins TRBV29-1 to TRBJ2-2, with 9 bases matching TRBD1. The CDR3 is 13 amino acids. Per the germline V gene, CDR1 is SQVTM and CDR2 is ANQGSEA. The junction had 4 bases not matched to a gene; V was cut back by 6 bases and J by 5 bases. The CDR3 spells CSVYGTGTGELFF. The CDR3 bases are TGCAGCGTGTACGGGACAGGGACCGGGGAGCTGTTTTTT.

This clonotype has a count of ten or more. V is TRBV7-9 and J is TRBJ1-1, with D possibly matching TRBD1 (5 bases). This CDR3 contains 14 residues. Trimming shortened V by 1 base and J by 5 bases, and 11 bases separated the two germline ends. Germline V lookup: CDR1 SEHNR, CDR2 FQNEAQ (reference sequence). This chain's CDR3 is CASSLGSGKTEAFF. DNA of the CDR3: TGTGCCAGCAGCTTAGGATCAGGGAAGACTGAAGCTTTCTTT. The whole variable domain, filled in from reference TRBV7-9 and TRBJ1-1, reads DTGVSQNPRHKITKRGQNVTFRCDPISEHNRLYWYRQTLGQGPEFLTYFQNEAQLEKSRLLSDRFSAERPKGSFSTLEIQRTEQGDSAMYLCASSLGSGKTEAFFGQGTRLTVV.

This chain uses TRBV5-1 with TRBJ1-4; TRBD1 matches at 7 bases. With 5 bases clipped from V and 1 base from J, the junction kept 5 bases outside the gene matches. Germline assignment: CDR1 SGHRS and CDR2 YFSETQ. The CDR3 spans 15 residues. CDR3 sequence: CASSSTGETNEKLFF. In DNA form, the CDR3 reads TGCGCCAGCAGTTCCACAGGGGAAACTAATGAAAAACTGTTTTTT. Filled out from reference TRBV5-1 and TRBJ1-4, the complete variable domain reads KAGVTQTPRYLIKTRGQQVTLSCSPISGHRSVSWYQQTPGQGLQFLFEYFSETQRNKGNFPGRFSGRQFSNSRSEMNVSTLELGDSALYLCASSSTGETNEKLFFGSGTQLSVL.

This clonotype occurred many times. The V and J genes are TRBV12-3 or TRBV12-4 and TRBJ2-7; possibly TRBD1 or TRBD2 for D (5 bases each). This CDR3 is 14 amino acids long. V was shortened by 3 bases and J by 5 bases, with 14 bases between the two germline ends. The chain's CDR3 is CASSFGDPSHEQYF. DNA of the CDR3: TGTGCCAGCAGTTTTGGGGACCCCTCTCACGAGCAGTACTTC.

This chain joins TRBV19 and TRBJ1-4; no firm D call. The germline CDR1 and CDR2 sequences are LNHDA and SQIVND (reference sequence). The CDR3 covers 15 residues. With 6 bases removed from V and 0 bases from J, the gap between germline ends came to 11 bases. The CDR3 DNA is TGTGCCAGTAGACTCCAGGTTGCAACTAATGAAAAACTGTTTTTT. This codes for CASRLQVATNEKLFF.

The chain has TRBV7-3 and TRBJ2-1; 12 nucleotides line up with TRBD2. V was pared by 5 bases and J by 8 bases, with 10 bases of the junction left unmatched. CDR1 and CDR2 from the germline V gene are SGHTA and FQGTGA. The CDR3 spans 16 residues. This CDR3 is CASSLAPTSGSYEQFF. The DNA for the CDR3 is TGTGCCAGCAGCCTCGCCCCGACTAGCGGGAGTTATGAGCAGTTCTTC.

The chain's CDR3 is CSVDGRSTDTQYF. For the CDR3, the DNA is TGCAGCGTTGACGGGAGGAGCACAGATACGCAGTATTTT. The chain combines TRBV29-1 with TRBJ2-3; 7 nucleotides line up with TRBD2. The CDR3 spans 13 residues. Germline CDR1 reads SQVTM; CDR2 reads ANQGSEA. The trim removed 3 bases at V and 0 bases at J, leaving 0 bases unmatched.

A single count supports this clonotype. The chain carries TRBV6-1 and TRBJ1-5, with D uncertain. Between the trimmed V and J ends, which lost 4 bases and 2 bases, there was a span of 12 bases. CDR1 and CDR2 (germline): MNHNS, SASEGT. The CDR3 is made up of 15 amino acids. CDR3 sequence: CASSASRLGNQPQHF. CDR3 coding DNA: TGTGCCAGCAGTGCGAGCAGGTTGGGCAATCAGCCCCAGCATTTT.

There are many counts of this clonotype. The rearrangement uses TRBV10-2 and TRBJ1-6; the match to TRBD1 covers 7 bases. The length of the CDR3 is 12 residues. Unmatched junction bases numbered 3, after V lost 2 bases and J lost 14 bases. Germline CDR1 is WSHSY and CDR2 is SAAADI. CDR3 in DNA: TGCGCCAGCAGTGAGGACAGGGACACCCTCCACTTT. Amino acid sequence: CASSEDRDTLHF.

This clonotype was found many times. The chain uses TRBV20-1 and TRBJ2-5, with a tentative D call TRBD1 (5 bases). Germline CDR1 DFQATT, CDR2 SNEGSKA (reference sequence). The CDR3 contains 14 residues. V dropped 0 bases and J dropped 7 bases, with 15 bases sitting between them. The CDR3 DNA reads TGCAGTGCTAGAGATACGGTGCAGGGTCGGACCCAGTACTTC. Its translation is CSARDTVQGRTQYF.

This chain uses TRBV27 with TRBJ2-4; D ambiguous. V lost 8 bases to trimming and J lost 0 bases, with 14 bases between them. The CDR3 has 15 residues. Germline V lookup: CDR1 MNHEY, CDR2 SMNVEV (reference sequence). Written as DNA, the CDR3 is TGTGCCAGCGGTCTCCTGCCATTAGCCAAAAACATTCAGTACTTC. Translation: CASGLLPLAKNIQYF.